This TCR beta chain was recovered during a study of cytomegalovirus exposure and HLA in healthy donors (dated by TCRdb to between 2016 and 2019). Looking at the study overall: According to an earlier analysis of a few hundred of the donors, 150 million to 200 million T cells yielded approximately 120 million unique TCR beta sequences and less than 300 Gb of sequence data. Of the roughly 400 genotyped donors, 81% fell in the genetic ancestry cluster associated with self-reported Caucasian donors. Using immunosequencing, the study profiled T cell repertoires from about 610 subjects and related those repertoires to cytomegalovirus serostatus. In addition to the first cohort of hundreds of subjects, a separate validation cohort of about 120 different subjects was used. An early release covering more than 500 HLA-typed donors comprised roughly 300 gigabases of sequencing data and around 80 million unique TCR sequences. In a later genetic analysis, genome-wide SNP genotypes for about three fifths of the 666 donors were used, and that subset was treated as a discovery cohort. To decide whether each TCR beta V gene segment behaved as functional or pseudogenic, an earlier analysis of some 540 of the donors relied on high-throughput TCR beta sequencing. Across around 400 genotyped donors of the cohort, an average of approximately 240,000 unique TCR beta nucleotide sequences per donor were sequenced, and approximately 19% of those sequences were non-productive. Alongside the repertoire data, information on donor age, sex, ethnicity and CMV serostatus was compiled. Rather than drawing on any new phenotypic data, the later analysis identified candidate immune exposures from TCR beta sequences and the way those sequences occurred across donors. High-throughput TCR immunosequencing, statistical association of individual TCRs with disease status, and machine learning were combined to predict cytomegalovirus infection status. The study aimed to test whether cataloging public T cell receptors could reveal signatures of past pathogen exposure. A later analysis re-analyzed previously published TCR beta repertoires from 660 or so donors and added high-resolution HLA genotyping to study TCR occurrence patterns. Roughly five DR-DQ haplotypes were treated as single units for association and clustering because of strong linkage in the cohort. All discovery cohort repertoires had been generated on a single sequencing platform. Both class I and class II loci were covered by HLA typing, at four-digit resolution. Typing coverage varied by locus: about 620-640 donors for A, B, C, DRB1 and DQB1; around 560 for DQA1; over 600 for DPA1; approximately 470 for DPB1. The study at large found these results: The sequencing pipeline was judged likely to have produced a cluster of highly shared sequence variants as a technical artifact. In a later analysis, several top co-occurrence clusters were reported to appear linked to parvovirus B19, influenza, CMV and Epstein-Barr virus. It was suggested by the authors that the approach could potentially be generalized to other disease states and immunological phenotypes. Most TCR sequences were seen in very few donors, while some public TCRs were found in many individuals. When HLA alleles, especially DR and DQ, strongly co-occurred, attributing TCR associations to individual alleles was difficult. In both the original and validation cohorts, the classifier was reported to diagnose cytomegalovirus status with high specificity and sensitivity. Correlated functional status among segregating V segments might be attributable to linkage disequilibrium, but an unknown experimental factor could not be ruled out. In a later genetic analysis, a missense DCLRE1C variant was associated with V-gene and J-gene trimming of TCR beta chains, and the association was replicated in an independent cohort. In an earlier analysis of approximately 600 of the donors, most TCR beta V segments were observed in productive rearrangements about 90% or about 30% of the time, broadly matching IMGT annotations. In the study, 150 to 200 TCR beta chains were listed as associated with cytomegalovirus. Because HLA typing was missing for some donors at each locus, association tests included only the typed subset. Only TCR beta chains were sequenced in this cohort, and the absence of alpha or paired-chain data limited detectable features. In a later genetic analysis, fewer N-insertions in productive TCRs were reported among donors in an Asian-associated ancestry cluster than the roughly 700-donor mean. Because counts were too low, roughly 17 rarely observed V segments, including chromosome 9 orphons, were left out of the earlier analysis of 500 to 750 of the donors. A further reported finding was that TCR beta sequences accurately predicted the HLA-A and HLA-B alleles for most subjects in the first cohort. The only immune exposure information available for the cohort was CMV serostatus. Specific HLA alleles were associated with 16,951 TCR beta sequences at a false discovery rate of 0.05 in a later analysis. A few of the identified cytomegalovirus-associated TCR beta chains were confirmed in vitro to be specific for cytomegalovirus antigens. The presence/absence analyses assumed that sequencing depth was roughly uniform across donors, and that assumption may not be true. A later analysis found that HLA-associated TCR beta chains were more clonally expanded and had lower generation probabilities than equally common non-associated chains. In a later analysis, the rate of TCR association differed among HLA loci, with DRB1 alleles having the most associated TCRs and HLA-C alleles having the fewest. A later analysis found that most CMV-associated TCR beta chains appeared HLA-restricted, with HLA associations seemingly driven largely by CMV exposure.

Receptor amplification or capture employed the immunoSEQ multiplex PCR assay. For the multiplex PCR, a mixture combining 60 forward primers for TCR Vbeta segments and 13 reverse primers for TCR Jbeta segments was used. Amplification of the CDR3 region of rearranged TCR beta genes was performed with a multiplex PCR assay on genomic DNA. The Illumina HiSeq System was used to sequence the amplified TCR beta libraries as 87-base-pair reads. Processing in the source paper ran as follows. In a later analysis, 80 million or so unique TCR beta chains were counted across the 500 to 700 repertoires, and some 10 million of these chains were shared by at least two donors. A nearest-neighbor algorithm error-corrected the raw reads and collapsed the reads into unique sequences, merging closely related sequences to remove PCR and sequencing errors. Alignment of CDR3 sequences to IMGT reference sequences was used to assign V, D and J gene segments. Each retained sequence needed at least a six-nucleotide match to both a V gene segment and a J gene segment. Rearrangements were called productive when the CDR3 lacked stop codons and stayed in frame with V and J; all others were non-productive. CDR3 was defined by IMGT convention, running from the second conserved V-encoded cysteine to the conserved J-encoded phenylalanine. The earlier analysis of roughly 590 of the donors excluded any sequence lacking an unambiguous match to a single V gene segment. In an earlier analysis of a few hundred of the donors, V segments were called functional above 56.7% productive rearrangements and were called segregating when the between-donor standard deviation exceeded 5%. A statistical classification framework was built for diagnosing cytomegalovirus status from the catalog of TCR beta chain sequences. In a later analysis, TCR nucleotide sequences were compared against IMGT/GENE-DB human TR gene sequences so that V and J genes could be assigned. Using the TCRdist pipeline, a later analysis assigned CDR3 sequences along with most-parsimonious VDJ recombination scenarios. In a later analysis, each TCR beta chain was defined by its CDR3 amino acid sequence together with its V-gene family, and reads lacking a unique V-gene family were excluded. To address suspected cross-contamination and a sequencing artifact, a later analysis removed around 600 highly shared, low-generation-probability nucleotide sequences. A later analysis calculated a clonal expansion index for each public chain from normalized within-repertoire ranks of inferred template counts. In a later analysis, generation probabilities were computed using a VDJ recombination model fitted to out-of-frame rearrangements, and the results were checked against IGoR. Hypergeometric tests were used in a later analysis to score TCR-TCR, TCR-HLA and TCR-CMV co-occurrence, with a repertoire-size bias correction applied to the TCR pairs. False discovery rates were estimated in a later analysis by permuting HLA or CMV assignments 20 times. A later analysis grouped co-occurring TCRs with DBSCAN, adding TCRdist sequence similarity when clustering within HLA-allele-positive subsets. Co-occurrence clustering excluded repertoires with fewer than 30,000 or more than 120,000 public chains, plus five with anomalous nucleotide sharing. Drawn from immuneACCESS, this table holds only the in-frame rearrangements with V and J called that TCRdb kept. Clones are partly lost; checked studies trace under half to an unresolved V gene and leave the rest unexplained. V and J calls and clone size are given by that table; D and trimming were obtained from the DNA. This sample holds 150,000 to 200,000 clones; 77% were observed only once. The ten largest clones capture 1.4% to 1.5% of the sample.

For this clone: Its antigen is still unknown. No base-level quality is on record; no much larger clone is a single base apart.

The cohort was made up of roughly 670 healthy bone marrow donors. At the time of sampling, all cohort members were nominally healthy, though unrecorded immune exposures were likely present. The donor tested CMV seronegative and was one of the 352 seronegative cohort members. A peripheral blood sample was provided by each donor, and peripheral blood mononuclear cells were used for TCR beta sequencing. Genomic DNA was extracted from the blood cell samples with the Qiagen DNeasy Blood Extraction Kit. The specimen was PBMCs. The sequence was collected from a man younger than 35 in good health and CMV-seronegative.

CDR3 loop: CSVERDSYEQYF. The nucleotide sequence reads TGCAGCGTTGAAAGGGACAGCTACGAGCAGTACTTC. The chain joins TRBV29-1 to TRBJ2-7; 7 middle bases align to TRBD1. The CDR3 contains 12 residues, cysteine and phenylalanine counted. Only CDR3 DNA is held: 36 bases, read in frame from base 1. From V the trimming removes 2 bases and from J it removes 3 bases, while the gene matches leave 1 base of the junction unaccounted for. CDR1 and CDR2, looked up from the germline V gene, are SQVTM and ANQGSEA.